The 19 T cell receptor beta chains below were found in one sample sequenced in a study of shared T cell receptors in the human thymus. Only in-frame clones appear in the TCRdb table, and some are missing; sequencing was by immunoSEQ multiplex PCR. Here the sample spans hundreds of thousands of clones, 70% to 90% being singletons. The same sample was also used in a study of human thymus T cells.

Sequenced material: thymocytes. Every receptor here comes from a boy under two years old with a congenital heart defect.

The chain recombines TRBV5-1 with TRBJ2-5; D remains ambiguous. The CDR3 is 15 amino acids. Between the trimmed V and J ends, which lost 4 bases and 1 base, there was a span of 14 bases. Germline values: CDR1 SGHRS, CDR2 YFSETQ. The CDR3: CASSLVAETQETQYF. For the CDR3, the DNA is TGCGCCAGCAGCCTCGTTGCGGAGACCCAAGAGACCCAGTACTTC.

The DNA for the CDR3 is TGTGCCAGCACCCCTTCAGGGGGTCACACTGAAGCTTTCTTT. Amino acid sequence: CASTPSGGHTEAFF. V is TRBV7-3 and J is TRBJ1-1, with 7 bases fitting TRBD1. The V gene's germline CDR1 is SGHTA and CDR2 FQGTGA. With 7 bases clipped from V and 3 bases from J, the junction kept 8 bases outside the gene matches. The CDR3 is made up of 14 amino acids.

This chain joins TRBV30 and TRBJ1-2, with 10 nucleotides matching TRBD1. This CDR3 is built from 16 residues. Germline CDR1 is GTSNPN and CDR2 is SVGIG (reference sequence). V shed 0 bases and J 2 bases; nucleotides not matched to a gene: 6. CDR3 in amino acids: CAWSVRDRGANYGYTF. The CDR3 DNA reads as TGTGCCTGGAGTGTACGGGACAGGGGTGCCAACTATGGCTACACCTTC.

This chain links TRBV4-2 with TRBJ2-7, with TRBD2 identical over 11 bases. This CDR3 contains 14 residues. The trim removed 4 bases at V and 1 base at J, leaving 0 bases unmatched. Germline CDR1 is LGHNA and CDR2 is YNFKEQ. CDR3 sequence: CASSRLAGSYEQYF. In nucleotides, the CDR3 is TGTGCCAGCAGCCGACTAGCGGGGTCCTACGAGCAGTACTTC.

This clone was detected once. This chain joins TRBV11-2 and TRBJ2-7; 11 bases agree with TRBD2. The junction had 15 bases not matched to a gene; V was cut back by 4 bases and J by 7 bases. This CDR3 has 17 residues. Germline V CDR1 and CDR2: SGHAT, FQNNGV. The CDR3 DNA reads TGTGCCAGCAGCTCGATACCCTTAGCGGGGGGGCCGGGTGAGCAGTACTTC. It codes for CASSSIPLAGGPGEQYF.

The chain is built from TRBV18 and TRBJ2-1; 9 bases agree with TRBD1. Germline V gene sequence: CDR1 KGHSH, CDR2 LQKENI. This CDR3 has 15 residues. V gave up 8 bases and J gave up 9 bases; unmatched junction bases: 14. The CDR3 nucleotides read TGTGCCAGCCAAACCGGGACAGGGAGCCGGGGTGAGCAGTTCTTC. Encoded protein: CASQTGTGSRGEQFF.

The gene calls are TRBV5-4 and TRBJ2-1, with 9 nucleotides matching TRBD1. V was clipped by 0 bases and J by 7 bases; unmatched bases: 5. There are 15 residues in the CDR3. The germline gives CDR1 SGHNT, CDR2 YYREEE (reference sequence). DNA for the CDR3: TGTGCCAGCAGCTTGGTCGGACAGGGGCGGAATGAGCAGTTCTTC. Encoded protein: CASSLVGQGRNEQFF. The full variable domain, with the rest looked up from reference TRBV5-4 and TRBJ2-1, is ETGVTQSPTHLIKTRGQQVTLRCSSQSGHNTVSWYQQALGQGPQFIFQYYREEENGRGNFPPRFSGLQFPNYSSELNVNALELDDSALYLCASSLVGQGRNEQFFGPGTRLTVL.

The chain links TRBV28 to TRBJ2-7, with 11 bases fitting TRBD1. Germline V CDR1 and CDR2: MDHEN, SYDVKM. The CDR3 contains 14 residues. V lost 6 bases, J lost 5 bases, and 6 bases stayed unmatched. CDR3 loop: CASRSDRGRDEQYF. CDR3 DNA sequence: TGTGCCAGCAGATCGGACAGGGGGCGAGACGAGCAGTACTTC.

This chain links TRBV6-6 with TRBJ2-7; no reliable D call. Germline assignment: CDR1 MNHNY and CDR2 SVGAGI (reference sequence). Trimming took off 5 bases at V and 6 bases at J, with 8 bases between the two ends. CDR3 length: 11 residues. For the CDR3, the DNA is TGTGCCAGCAGTAACCCGGGCGAGCAGTACTTC. The encoded protein is CASSNPGEQYF.

The V and J genes are TRBV28 and TRBJ1-5, with a weak D call TRBD1 (5 bases). Germline lookup yields CDR1 MDHEN and CDR2 SYDVKM. This CDR3 has 15 residues. Trimming stripped 8 bases from V and 2 bases from J, with 16 bases between. The DNA of the CDR3 is TGTGCCAGCCGGGCCAGGGTGAGACGCAATCAGCCCCAGCATTTT. It translates to CASRARVRRNQPQHF.

This clone was recorded only once. This chain uses TRBV30 with TRBJ1-1; a weak D match, TRBD1 (5 bases). Per the germline V gene, CDR1 is GTSNPN and CDR2 is SVGIG (reference sequence). V was trimmed by 0 bases and J by 3 bases, leaving 11 bases between them. The CDR3 sequence is 14 residues long. The CDR3 DNA is TGTGCCTGGAGTGTGTGGGGGGTTGACACTGAAGCTTTCTTT. Translation gives CAWSVWGVDTEAFF.

This clone came up once. V and J are TRBV7-9 and TRBJ2-7; a possible D gene is TRBD2 (5 bases). V lost 5 bases, J lost 5 bases, and 10 bases lay in between. In germline, CDR1 is SEHNR, CDR2 FQNEAQ (reference sequence). The CDR3 consists of 12 residues. The CDR3 DNA follows: TGTGCCAGCAGCCTTAAACTAGACGAGCAGTACTTC. Protein sequence: CASSLKLDEQYF.

This clone was seen only once. This specimen includes other DNA sequences encoding the same CDR3. The chain uses TRBV20-1 and TRBJ1-6; D is unclear. The germline V gene encodes CDR1 DFQATT and CDR2 SNEGSKA (reference sequence). The CDR3 is made up of 11 amino acids. Deletions cut 6 bases from V and 13 bases from J, with 13 bases between. CDR3 DNA: TGCAGTGCCCACGACACCTCCCCCCTCCACTTT. It translates to CSAHDTSPLHF.

The chain couples TRBV28 to TRBJ1-5; TRBD1 might be the D (6 bases). The germline gives CDR1 MDHEN, CDR2 SYDVKM. The CDR3 extends over 14 amino acids. Trimming pared 7 bases from V and 6 bases from J, leaving 16 bases between. CDR3 amino acids: CASTLRGNGQPQHF. CDR3 bases: TGTGCCAGCACCCTGAGGGGGAACGGTCAGCCCCAGCATTTT. The variable domain in full, completed from reference TRBV28 and TRBJ1-5, reads DVKVTQSSRYLVKRTGEKVFLECVQDMDHENMFWYRQDPGLGLRLIYFSYDVKMKEKGDIPEGYSVSREKKERFSLILESASTNQTSMYLCASTLRGNGQPQHFGDGTRLSIL.

This rearrangement joins TRBV9 to TRBJ2-1, with 7 bases matching TRBD1. The germline V gene encodes CDR1 SGDLS and CDR2 YYNGEE. V lost 4 bases to trimming and J lost 5 bases; unmatched junction nucleotides: 9. The CDR3 runs 15 residues. The CDR3 sequence is CASSPAGTDNNEQFF. In nucleotides, the CDR3 is TGTGCCAGCAGCCCCGCCGGGACAGATAACAATGAGCAGTTCTTC.

CDR3 bases: TGCGCCAGCAGCCTCCGGGACAGGGGGCGCCTGGACTATGGCTACACCTTC. This encodes CASSLRDRGRLDYGYTF. The chain uses TRBV4-1 and TRBJ1-2; 12 positions match TRBD1. Germline lookup yields CDR1 MGHRA and CDR2 YSYEKL. The J segment lost 3 bases and the V segment lost 4 bases, leaving 9 bases of the junction unmatched. The CDR3 extends over 17 amino acids.

This clone was counted once. The rearrangement uses TRBV28 and TRBJ2-7; D not resolved. Germline CDR1 MDHEN, CDR2 SYDVKM. V was clipped by 1 base and J by 0 bases, with 16 bases between them. This CDR3 comprises 17 residues. This chain's CDR3 is CASSLSRVHLISYEQYF. The CDR3 coding sequence is TGTGCCAGCAGTTTATCCCGAGTGCATTTGATCTCCTACGAGCAGTACTTC.

This chain connects TRBV27 to TRBJ2-3, with 13 bases aligning to TRBD2. The CDR3 is 15 residues long. V trimming: 5 bases; J trimming: 4 bases; junction bases outside the gene matches: 3. Germline CDR1 is MNHEY and CDR2 is SMNVEV (reference sequence). The CDR3 DNA reads as TGTGCCAGCAGTCCACTAGCGGGAGGGCCAGATACGCAGTATTTT. Residues: CASSPLAGGPDTQYF.

The chain links TRBV7-2 to TRBJ2-7; TRBD2 aligns across 9 bases. V gave up 2 bases and J gave up 1 base; unmatched junction bases: 6. Germline V gene sequence: CDR1 SGHTA, CDR2 FQGNSA. The CDR3 has 16 amino acids. The CDR3 loop is CASSLWSLAGSYEQYF. CDR3 DNA: TGTGCCAGCAGCTTATGGTCCCTAGCGGGGTCCTACGAGCAGTACTTC.